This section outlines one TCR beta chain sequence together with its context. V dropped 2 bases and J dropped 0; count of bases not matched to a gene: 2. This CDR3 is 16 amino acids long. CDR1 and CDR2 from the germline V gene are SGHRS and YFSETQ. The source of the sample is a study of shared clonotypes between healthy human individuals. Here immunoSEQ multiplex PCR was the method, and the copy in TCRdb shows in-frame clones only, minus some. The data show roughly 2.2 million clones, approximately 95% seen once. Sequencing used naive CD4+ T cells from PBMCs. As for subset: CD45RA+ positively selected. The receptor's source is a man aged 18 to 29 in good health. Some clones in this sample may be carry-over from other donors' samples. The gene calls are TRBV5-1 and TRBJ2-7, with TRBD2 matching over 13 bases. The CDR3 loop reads CASSFGLAGDSYEQYF. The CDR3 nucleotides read TGCGCCAGCAGCTTCGGACTAGCGGGAGACTCCTACGAGCAGTACTTC.